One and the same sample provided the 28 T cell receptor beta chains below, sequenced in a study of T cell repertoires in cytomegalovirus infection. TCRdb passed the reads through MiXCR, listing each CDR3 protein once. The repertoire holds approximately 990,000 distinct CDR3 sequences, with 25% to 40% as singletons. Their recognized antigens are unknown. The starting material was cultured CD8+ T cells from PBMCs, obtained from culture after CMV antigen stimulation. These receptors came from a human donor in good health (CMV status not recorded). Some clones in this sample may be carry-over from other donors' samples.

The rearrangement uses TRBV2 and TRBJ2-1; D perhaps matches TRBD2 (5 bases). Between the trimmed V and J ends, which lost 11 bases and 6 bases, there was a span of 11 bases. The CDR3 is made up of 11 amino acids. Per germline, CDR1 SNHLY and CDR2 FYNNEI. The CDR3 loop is CAGIGLNEQFF. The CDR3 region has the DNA TGTGCCGGGATCGGACTCAATGAGCAGTTCTTC.

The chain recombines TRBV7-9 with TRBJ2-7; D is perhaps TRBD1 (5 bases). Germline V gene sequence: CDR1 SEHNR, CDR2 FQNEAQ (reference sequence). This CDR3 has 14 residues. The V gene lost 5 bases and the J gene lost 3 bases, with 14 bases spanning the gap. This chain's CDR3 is CASSKTRDSYEQYF. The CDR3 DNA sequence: TGTGCCAGCAGCAAGACCAGAGACAGCTACGAGCAGTACTTC.

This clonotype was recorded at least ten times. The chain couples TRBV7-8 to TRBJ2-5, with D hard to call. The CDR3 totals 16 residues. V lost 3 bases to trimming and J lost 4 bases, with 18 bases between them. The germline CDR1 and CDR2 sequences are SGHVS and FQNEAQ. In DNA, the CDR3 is TGTGCCAGCAGCTTCTTCCCCAGATCGGCTGGAGAGACCCAGTACTTC. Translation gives CASSFFPRSAGETQYF.

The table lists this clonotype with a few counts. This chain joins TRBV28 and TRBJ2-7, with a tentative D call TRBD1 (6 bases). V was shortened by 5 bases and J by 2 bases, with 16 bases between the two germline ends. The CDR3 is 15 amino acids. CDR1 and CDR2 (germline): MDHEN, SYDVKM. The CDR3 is CASSTTYRDTYEQYV. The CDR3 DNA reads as TGTGCCAGCAGTACCACATACAGGGATACCTACGAGCAGTACGTC.

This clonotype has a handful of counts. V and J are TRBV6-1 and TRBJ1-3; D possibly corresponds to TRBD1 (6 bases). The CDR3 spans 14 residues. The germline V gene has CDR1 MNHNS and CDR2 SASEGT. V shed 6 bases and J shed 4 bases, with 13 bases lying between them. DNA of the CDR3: TGTGCCAGCAGATCTTCAGGGGCCGGAAACACCATATATTTT. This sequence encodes CASRSSGAGNTIYF.

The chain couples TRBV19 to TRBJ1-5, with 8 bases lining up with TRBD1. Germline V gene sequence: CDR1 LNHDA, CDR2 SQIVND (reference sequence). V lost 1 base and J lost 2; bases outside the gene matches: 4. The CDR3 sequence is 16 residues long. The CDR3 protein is CASSIAQGAGNQPQHF. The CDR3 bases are TGTGCCAGTAGTATAGCCCAGGGGGCGGGCAATCAGCCCCAGCATTTT.

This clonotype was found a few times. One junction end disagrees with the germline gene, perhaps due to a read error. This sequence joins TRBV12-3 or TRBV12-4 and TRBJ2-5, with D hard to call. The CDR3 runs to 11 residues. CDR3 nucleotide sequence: TGTGCCAGCGGGGAACAAGGGACCCAGTACTTC. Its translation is CASGEQGTQYF.

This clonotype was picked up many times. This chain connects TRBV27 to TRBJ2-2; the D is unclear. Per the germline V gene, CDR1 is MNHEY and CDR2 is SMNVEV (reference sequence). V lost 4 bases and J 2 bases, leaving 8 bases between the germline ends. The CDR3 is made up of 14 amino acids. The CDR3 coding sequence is TGTGCCAGCAGTTACGATGCTAACACCGGGGAGCTGTTTTTT. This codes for CASSYDANTGELFF.

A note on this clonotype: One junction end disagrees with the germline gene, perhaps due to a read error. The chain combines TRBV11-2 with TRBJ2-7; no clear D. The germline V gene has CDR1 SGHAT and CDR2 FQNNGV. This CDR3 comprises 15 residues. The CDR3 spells CASRLVDEHSYEQYF. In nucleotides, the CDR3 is TGTGCCAGCAGATTAGTGGACGAGCACTCCTACGAGCAGTACTTC.

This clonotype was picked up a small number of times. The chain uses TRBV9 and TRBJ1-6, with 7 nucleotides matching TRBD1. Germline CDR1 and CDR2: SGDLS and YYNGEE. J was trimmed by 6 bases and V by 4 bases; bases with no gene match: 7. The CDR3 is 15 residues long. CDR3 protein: CASSTWDSANSPLHF. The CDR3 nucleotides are TGTGCCAGCAGCACTTGGGACAGTGCTAATTCACCCCTCCACTTT. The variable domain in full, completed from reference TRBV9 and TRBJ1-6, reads DSGVTQTPKHLITATGQRVTLRCSPRSGDLSVYWYQQSLDQGLQFLIQYYNGEERAKGNILERFSAQQFPDLHSELNLSSLELGDSALYFCASSTWDSANSPLHFGNGTRLTVT.

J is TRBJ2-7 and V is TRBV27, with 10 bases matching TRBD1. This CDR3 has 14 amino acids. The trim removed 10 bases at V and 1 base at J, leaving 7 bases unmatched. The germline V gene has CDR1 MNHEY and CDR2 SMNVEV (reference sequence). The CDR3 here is CATRTGGYSYEQYV. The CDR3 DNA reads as TGTGCCACCAGGACAGGGGGTTATTCCTACGAGCAGTACGTC.

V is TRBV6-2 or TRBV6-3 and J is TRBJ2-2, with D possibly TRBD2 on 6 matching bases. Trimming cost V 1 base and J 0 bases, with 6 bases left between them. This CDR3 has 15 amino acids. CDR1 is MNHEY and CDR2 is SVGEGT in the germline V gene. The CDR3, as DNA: TGTGCCAGCAGTTACTGGGGGGCGAACACCGGGGAGCTGTTTTTT. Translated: CASSYWGANTGELFF.

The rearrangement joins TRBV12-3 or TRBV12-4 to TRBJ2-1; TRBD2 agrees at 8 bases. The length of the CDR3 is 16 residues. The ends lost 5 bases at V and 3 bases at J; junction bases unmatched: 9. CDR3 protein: CASSARASGHYNEQFF. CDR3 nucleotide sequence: TGTGCCAGCAGTGCCCGGGCTAGCGGGCACTACAATGAGCAGTTCTTC.

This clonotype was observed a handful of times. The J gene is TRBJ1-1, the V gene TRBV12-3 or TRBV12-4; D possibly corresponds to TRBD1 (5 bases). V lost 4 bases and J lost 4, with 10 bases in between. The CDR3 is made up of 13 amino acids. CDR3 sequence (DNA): TGTGCCAGCAGTTACAGGTCGCCCACTGAAGCTTTCTTT. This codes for CASSYRSPTEAFF.

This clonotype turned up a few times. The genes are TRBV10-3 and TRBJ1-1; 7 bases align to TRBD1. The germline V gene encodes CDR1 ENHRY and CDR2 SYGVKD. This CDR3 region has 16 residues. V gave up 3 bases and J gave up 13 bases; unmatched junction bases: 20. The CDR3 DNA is TGTGCCATCAGTGACCTAAAATCCGGGACAGCAGATCCGGGTTTCTTT. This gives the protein CAISDLKSGTADPGFF.

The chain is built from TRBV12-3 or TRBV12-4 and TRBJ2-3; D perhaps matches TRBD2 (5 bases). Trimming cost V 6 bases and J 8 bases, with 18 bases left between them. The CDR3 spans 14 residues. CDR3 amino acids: CASRSKEPRGTQYF. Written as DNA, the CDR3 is TGTGCCAGCAGGTCTAAGGAACCCCGGGGTACGCAGTATTTT.

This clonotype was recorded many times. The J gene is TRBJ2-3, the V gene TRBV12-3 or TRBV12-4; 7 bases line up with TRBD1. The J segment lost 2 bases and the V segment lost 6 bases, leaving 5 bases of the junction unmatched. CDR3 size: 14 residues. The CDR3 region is CASSLTGVTDTQYF. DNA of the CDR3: TGTGCCAGCAGCTTAACAGGGGTCACAGATACGCAGTATTTT.

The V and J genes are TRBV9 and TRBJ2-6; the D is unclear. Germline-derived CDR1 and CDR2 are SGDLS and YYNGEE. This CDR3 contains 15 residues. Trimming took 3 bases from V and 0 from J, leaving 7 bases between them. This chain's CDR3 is CASSDYNSGANVLTF. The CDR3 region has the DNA TGTGCCAGCAGCGATTATAACTCTGGGGCCAACGTCCTGACTTTC.

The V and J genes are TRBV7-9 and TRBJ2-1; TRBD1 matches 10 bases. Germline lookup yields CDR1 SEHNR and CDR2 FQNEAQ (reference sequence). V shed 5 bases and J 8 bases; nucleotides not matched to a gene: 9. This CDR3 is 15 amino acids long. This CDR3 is CASSHRDRGVDEQFF. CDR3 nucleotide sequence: TGTGCCAGCAGCCACCGGGACAGGGGAGTGGATGAGCAGTTCTTC.

The CDR3 DNA reads as TGTGCCAGCGGGGGAGATAGGGCCGACAGGGTTAGAACTGAAGCTTTCTTT. Translated, it gives CASGGDRADRVRTEAFF. The chain employs TRBV12-3 or TRBV12-4 and TRBJ1-1; 7 bases fit TRBD1. The CDR3 runs to 17 residues. With 8 bases clipped from V and 5 bases from J, the junction kept 20 bases outside the gene matches.

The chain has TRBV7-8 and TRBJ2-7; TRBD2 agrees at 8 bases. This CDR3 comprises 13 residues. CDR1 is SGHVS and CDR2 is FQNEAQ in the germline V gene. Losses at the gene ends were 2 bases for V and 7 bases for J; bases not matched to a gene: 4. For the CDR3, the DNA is TGTGCCAGCAGCTTAATAAGCGGGGGAGAGCAGTACGTC. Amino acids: CASSLISGGEQYV.

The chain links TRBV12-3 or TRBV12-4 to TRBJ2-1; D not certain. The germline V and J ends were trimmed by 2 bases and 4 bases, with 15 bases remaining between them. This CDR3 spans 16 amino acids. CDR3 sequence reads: CASSLTELGLYNEQFF. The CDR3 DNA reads TGTGCCAGCAGTTTAACGGAGTTAGGGTTGTACAATGAGCAGTTCTTC.

CDR3: CASSVTAATNEKLFF. CDR3 nucleotides: TGTGCCAGCAGTGTAACAGCTGCAACTAATGAAAAACTGTTTTTT. V usage is TRBV28 and J usage is TRBJ1-4; D is ambiguous. Germline loops: CDR1 MDHEN, CDR2 SYDVKM. This CDR3 is built from 15 residues. V lost 5 bases and J 0 bases, leaving 10 bases between the germline ends.

The CDR3 loop is CASSLDYGTVYEQYF. The CDR3 region has the DNA TGTGCCAGCAGCTTAGACTACGGGACAGTCTACGAGCAGTACTTC. The gene calls are TRBV7-2 and TRBJ2-7, with TRBD1 identical over 7 bases. CDR1 is SGHTA and CDR2 is FQGNSA in the germline V gene. The CDR3 runs 15 residues. The junction had 6 bases not matched to a gene; V was cut back by 1 base and J by 3 bases. The full variable domain, in which reference TRBV7-2 and TRBJ2-7 provide the parts outside the CDR3, is GAGVSQSPSNKVTEKGKDVELRCDPISGHTALYWYRQSLGQGLEFLIYFQGNSAPDKSGLPSDRFSAERTGGSVSTLTIQRTQQEDSAVYLCASSLDYGTVYEQYFGPGTRLTVT.

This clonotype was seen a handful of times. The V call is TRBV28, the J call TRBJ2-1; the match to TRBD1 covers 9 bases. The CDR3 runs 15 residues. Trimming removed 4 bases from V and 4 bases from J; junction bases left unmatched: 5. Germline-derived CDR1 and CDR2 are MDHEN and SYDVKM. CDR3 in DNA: TGTGCCAGCAGTTACCGGGACAGGGTTTACAATGAGCAGTTCTTC. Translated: CASSYRDRVYNEQFF.

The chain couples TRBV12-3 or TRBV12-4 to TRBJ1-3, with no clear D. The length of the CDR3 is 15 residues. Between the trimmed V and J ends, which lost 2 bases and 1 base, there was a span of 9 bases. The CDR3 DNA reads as TGTGCCAGCAGTTTAAGCTCGGGATCTGGAAACACCATATATTTT. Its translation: CASSLSSGSGNTIYF.

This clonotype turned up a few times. CDR3: CASRLGPSQPQHF. The CDR3 DNA reads as TGTGCCAGCAGATTGGGCCCGAGTCAGCCCCAGCATTTT. The chain employs TRBV27 and TRBJ1-5; D gene unclear. The CDR3 is 13 amino acids. CDR1 and CDR2 (germline): MNHEY, SMNVEV (reference sequence). V shed 6 bases and J shed 6 bases, with 12 bases lying between them.

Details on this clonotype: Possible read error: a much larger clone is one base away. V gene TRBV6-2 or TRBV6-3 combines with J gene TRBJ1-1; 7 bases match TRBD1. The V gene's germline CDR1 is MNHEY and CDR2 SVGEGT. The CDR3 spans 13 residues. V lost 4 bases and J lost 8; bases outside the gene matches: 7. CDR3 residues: CASSSWAGQEAFF. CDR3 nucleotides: TGTGCCAGCAGTTCTTGGGCGGGACAGGAAGCTTTCTTT.